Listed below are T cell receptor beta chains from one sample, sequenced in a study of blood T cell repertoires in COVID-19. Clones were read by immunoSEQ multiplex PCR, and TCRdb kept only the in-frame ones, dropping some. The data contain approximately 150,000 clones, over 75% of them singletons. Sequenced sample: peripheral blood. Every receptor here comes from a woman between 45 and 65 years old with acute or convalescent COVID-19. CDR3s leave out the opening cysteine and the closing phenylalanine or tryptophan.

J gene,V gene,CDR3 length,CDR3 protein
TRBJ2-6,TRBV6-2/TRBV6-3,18,ASSRTHPGQGSSGANVLT
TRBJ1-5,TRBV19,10,ASWGRNQPQH
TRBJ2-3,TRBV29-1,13,SAGWTSGGSNTQY
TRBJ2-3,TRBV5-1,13,ASSLFGVGTDTQY
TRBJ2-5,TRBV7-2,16,ASSKGLAGGTRGETQY
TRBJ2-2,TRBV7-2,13,ASSLRQGASGELF
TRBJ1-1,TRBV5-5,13,ASSFRQGISTEAF
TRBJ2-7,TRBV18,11,ASSSDSPYEQY
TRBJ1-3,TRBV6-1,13,ASSEWSALGNTIY
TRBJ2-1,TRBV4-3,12,ASSPFPINNEQF
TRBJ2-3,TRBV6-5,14,ASSYRPGQGGITQY
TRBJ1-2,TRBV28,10,ASSRANYGYT
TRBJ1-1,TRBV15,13,ATSSLGTGSTEAF
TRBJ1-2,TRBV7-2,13,ASSLARGSLYGYT
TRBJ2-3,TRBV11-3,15,ASSLGGTSGLTDTQY
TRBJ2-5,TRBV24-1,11,ATTTGGVETQY
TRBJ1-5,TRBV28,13,ASSGPRTVNQPQH
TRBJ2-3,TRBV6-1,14,ASSAWAGLVPDTQY
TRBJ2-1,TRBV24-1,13,ATSEVTGLGNEQF
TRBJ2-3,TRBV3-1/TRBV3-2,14,ASSHLRAGNTDTQY
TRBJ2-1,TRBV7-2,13,ASSPQGLAANEQF
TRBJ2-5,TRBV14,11,ASSQPDQETQY